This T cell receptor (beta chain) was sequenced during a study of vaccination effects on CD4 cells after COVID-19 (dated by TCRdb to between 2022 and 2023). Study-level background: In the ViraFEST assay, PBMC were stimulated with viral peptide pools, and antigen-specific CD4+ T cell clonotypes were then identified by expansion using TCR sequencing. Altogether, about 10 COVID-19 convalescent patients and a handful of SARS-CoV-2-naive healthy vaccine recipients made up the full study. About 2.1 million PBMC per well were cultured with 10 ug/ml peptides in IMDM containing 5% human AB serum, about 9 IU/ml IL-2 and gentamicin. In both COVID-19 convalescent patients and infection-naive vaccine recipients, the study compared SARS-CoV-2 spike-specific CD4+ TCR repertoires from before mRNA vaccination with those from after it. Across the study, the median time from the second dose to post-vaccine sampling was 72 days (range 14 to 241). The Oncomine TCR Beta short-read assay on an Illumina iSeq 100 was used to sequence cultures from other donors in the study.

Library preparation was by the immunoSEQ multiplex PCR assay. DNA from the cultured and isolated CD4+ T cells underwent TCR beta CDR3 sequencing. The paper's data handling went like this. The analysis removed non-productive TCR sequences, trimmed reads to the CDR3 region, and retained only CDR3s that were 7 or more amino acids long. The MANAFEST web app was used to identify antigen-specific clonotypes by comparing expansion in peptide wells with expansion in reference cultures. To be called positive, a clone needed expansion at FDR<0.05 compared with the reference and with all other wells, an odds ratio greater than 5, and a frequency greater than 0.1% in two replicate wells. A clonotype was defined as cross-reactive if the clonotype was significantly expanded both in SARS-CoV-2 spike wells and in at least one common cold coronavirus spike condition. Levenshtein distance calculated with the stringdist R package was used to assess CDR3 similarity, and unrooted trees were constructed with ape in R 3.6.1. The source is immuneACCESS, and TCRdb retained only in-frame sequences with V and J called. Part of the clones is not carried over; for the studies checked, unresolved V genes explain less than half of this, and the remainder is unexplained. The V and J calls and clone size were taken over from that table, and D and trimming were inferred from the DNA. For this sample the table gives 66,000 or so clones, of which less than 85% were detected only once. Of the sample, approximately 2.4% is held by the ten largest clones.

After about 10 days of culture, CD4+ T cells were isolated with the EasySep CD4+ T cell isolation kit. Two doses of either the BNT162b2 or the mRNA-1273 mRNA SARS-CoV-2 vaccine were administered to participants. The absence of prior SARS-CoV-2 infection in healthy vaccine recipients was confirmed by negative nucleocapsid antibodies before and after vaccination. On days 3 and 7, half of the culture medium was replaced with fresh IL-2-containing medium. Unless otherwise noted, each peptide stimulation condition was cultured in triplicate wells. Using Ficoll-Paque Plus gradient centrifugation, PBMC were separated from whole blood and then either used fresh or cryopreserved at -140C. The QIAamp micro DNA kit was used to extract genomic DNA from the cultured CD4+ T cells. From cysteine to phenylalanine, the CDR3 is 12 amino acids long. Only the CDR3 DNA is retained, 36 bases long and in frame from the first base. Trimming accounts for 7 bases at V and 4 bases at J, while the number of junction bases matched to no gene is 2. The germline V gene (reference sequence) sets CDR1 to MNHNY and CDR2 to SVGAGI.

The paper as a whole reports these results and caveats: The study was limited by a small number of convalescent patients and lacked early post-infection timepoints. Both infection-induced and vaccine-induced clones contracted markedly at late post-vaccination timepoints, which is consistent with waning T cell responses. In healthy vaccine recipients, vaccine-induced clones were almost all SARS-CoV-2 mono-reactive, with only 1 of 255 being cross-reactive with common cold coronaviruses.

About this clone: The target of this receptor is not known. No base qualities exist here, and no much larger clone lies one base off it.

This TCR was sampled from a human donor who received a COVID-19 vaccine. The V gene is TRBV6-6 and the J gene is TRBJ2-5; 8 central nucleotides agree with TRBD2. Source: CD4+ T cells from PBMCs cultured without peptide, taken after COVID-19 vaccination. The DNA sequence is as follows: TGTGCCAGCAAGAGCGGGGGAGAGACCCAGTACTTC. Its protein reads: CASKSGGETQYF.